Sequencing of this T cell receptor (beta chain) was carried out in a study of blood T cell repertoires in COVID-19. This table comes from immunoSEQ multiplex PCR, and its TCRdb copy is limited to in-frame clones, with some not included. Among a few hundred thousand clones listed, roughly 87% were seen once. CDR3 length: 14 residues. CDR1 is MDHEN, CDR2 SYDVKM, per germline. V lost 5 bases and J lost 5, with 13 bases in between. Sequencing was done on a sample of PBMCs or T cells enriched from blood (not recorded which). This sequence was found in a man between 18 and 29 years old with acute COVID-19. The chain uses TRBV28 and TRBJ1-3, with D hard to call. The chain's CDR3 is CASSPTSPRNTIYF. As DNA, the CDR3 is TGTGCCAGCAGTCCAACATCACCCCGAAACACCATATATTTT.